What follows are 14 T cell receptor beta chains derived from one specimen sequenced in a study of cytomegalovirus exposure and HLA in healthy donors. In the PCR, 60 Vbeta and 13 Jbeta primers were used. The table came from immunoSEQ multiplex PCR; TCRdb's copy has only in-frame clones and leaves some out. Counted here are about 140,000 clones, around 80% occurring once; the ten biggest clones make up 4.5%. Material for sequencing was PBMCs. All receptors come from a man aged 40-50 years in good health and CMV-seronegative.

The V gene is TRBV5-5, the J gene TRBJ1-1; unclear D gene. There are 15 residues in the CDR3. Germline assignment: CDR1 SGHKS and CDR2 YYEKEE (reference sequence). Trimming shortened V by 3 bases and J by 7 bases, and 19 bases separated the two germline ends. The CDR3 DNA reads as TGTGCCAGCAGCTCCTCACCCCGCGGAGACCTTGAAGCTTTCTTT. It is translated as CASSSSPRGDLEAFF.

The chain is built from TRBV28 and TRBJ1-5; TRBD1 matches at 9 bases. The CDR3 spans 14 residues. Germline V lookup: CDR1 MDHEN, CDR2 SYDVKM. The V and J ends lost 6 bases and 7 bases, in that order; junction bases with no gene match: 7. CDR3 sequence reads: CASSRGTGRQPQHF. CDR3 bases: TGTGCCAGCAGCCGTGGGACAGGGCGGCAGCCCCAGCATTTT.

V and J are TRBV5-6 and TRBJ1-2; D is undetermined. Per germline, CDR1 SGHDT and CDR2 YYEEEE. The V and J ends lost 1 base and 7 bases respectively, with 20 bases between them. The CDR3 is 16 amino acids. CDR3: CASSLRWRALPGGYTF. CDR3 sequence (DNA): TGTGCCAGCAGCTTGCGGTGGAGGGCCCTACCGGGTGGCTACACCTTC.

The chain recombines TRBV10-3 with TRBJ1-2; D remains ambiguous. Germline CDR1 and CDR2: ENHRY and SYGVKD. Trimming pared 0 bases from V and 6 bases from J, leaving 8 bases between. The CDR3 is 13 residues long. The CDR3, as DNA: TGTGCCATCAGTGAGTCCCTCTTCGATGGCTACACCTTC. It specifies CAISESLFDGYTF.

V gene TRBV5-8 combines with J gene TRBJ2-2; 7 bases align to TRBD1. Germline CDR1 reads SGHTS; CDR2 reads YDEGEE. There are 15 residues in the CDR3. V was pared by 1 base and J by 6 bases, with 6 bases of the junction left unmatched. The CDR3 loop reads CASSLTGVVPGELFF. The CDR3 nucleotides are TGTGCCAGCAGCTTGACAGGGGTCGTACCCGGGGAGCTGTTTTTT.

CDR3 in amino acids: CASSRGLADTDTQYF. The CDR3 nucleotides are TGTGCCAGCAGTCGAGGACTAGCGGACACAGATACGCAGTATTTT. This chain connects TRBV6-4 to TRBJ2-3; the match to TRBD2 covers 10 bases. Trimming cost V 5 bases and J 2 bases; bases outside gene matches: 4. This CDR3 has 15 amino acids. CDR1 and CDR2 (germline): MRHNA, SNTAGT.

V and J are TRBV13 and TRBJ2-1; 8 bases are a match to TRBD1. The CDR3 is 15 amino acids. Germline V gives CDR1 PRHDT, CDR2 FYEKMQ (reference sequence). V shed 5 bases, J shed 5 bases, and the junction held 8 bases outside the gene matches. CDR3 region: CASSPGDRSHNEQFF. Written as DNA, the CDR3 is TGTGCCAGCAGCCCAGGGGACAGGTCCCACAATGAGCAGTTCTTC. Variable domain in full (rest from reference TRBV13 and TRBJ2-1): AAGVIQSPRHLIKEKRETATLKCYPIPRHDTVYWYQQGPGQDPQFLISFYEKMQSDKGSIPDRFSAQQFSDYHSELNMSSLELGDSALYFCASSPGDRSHNEQFFGPGTRLTVL.

The V gene is TRBV6-5, the J gene TRBJ2-5; D is unresolved. CDR3 length: 14 amino acids. Germline CDR1 reads MNHEY; CDR2 reads SVGAGI. Deletions cut 7 bases from V and 4 bases from J, with 16 bases between. CDR3 coding DNA: TGTGCCAGCACCCATAAAACAATGATAGAGACCCAGTACTTC. This codes for CASTHKTMIETQYF.

The chain uses TRBV7-2 and TRBJ2-7, with TRBD1 identical over 8 bases. With V trimmed by 3 bases and J by 5 bases, 0 bases remained unmatched. The CDR3 is 12 residues long. CDR1 and CDR2 (germline): SGHTA, FQGNSA. CDR3 protein: CASSLGQDEQYF. Written as DNA, the CDR3 is TGTGCCAGCAGCTTGGGACAGGACGAGCAGTACTTC.

The J gene is TRBJ2-2, the V gene TRBV5-6, with TRBD1 matching 7 bases. The CDR3 sequence is 14 residues long. The V and J ends lost 2 bases and 7 bases, in that order; junction bases with no gene match: 5. Germline V gives CDR1 SGHDT, CDR2 YYEEEE. In nucleotides, the CDR3 is TGTGCCAGCAGCTTCCAACAGGGGATCGGGGAGCTGTTTTTT. The encoded protein is CASSFQQGIGELFF.

The rearrangement uses TRBV11-3 and TRBJ1-5, with D unresolved. Trimming stripped 4 bases from V and 4 bases from J, with 20 bases between. The CDR3 covers 17 residues. Germline CDR1 reads SGHNT; CDR2 reads YENEEA. The CDR3 loop is CASSSSRGSQENQPQHF. Written as DNA, the CDR3 is TGTGCCAGCAGCTCATCGCGTGGGAGTCAGGAAAATCAGCCCCAGCATTTT.

Comment on this clone: This specimen includes other DNA sequences encoding the same CDR3. The chain uses TRBV14 and TRBJ2-3, with 8 positions matching TRBD1. Germline V lookup: CDR1 SGHDN, CDR2 FVKESK. CDR3 length equals 16 residues. With 0 bases clipped from V and 3 bases from J, the junction kept 5 bases outside the gene matches. The CDR3 loop reads CASSQDTGGRTDTQYF. In DNA form, the CDR3 reads TGTGCCAGCAGCCAAGACACAGGGGGAAGGACAGATACGCAGTATTTT.

The chain has TRBV9 and TRBJ2-1; 7 nucleotides align to TRBD1. The germline V gene encodes CDR1 SGDLS and CDR2 YYNGEE. This CDR3 contains 17 residues. Trimming removed 1 base from V and 4 bases from J; junction bases left unmatched: 11. CDR3: CASSVRGRQGAYNEQFF. As DNA, the CDR3 is TGTGCCAGCAGCGTAAGAGGTAGACAGGGCGCGTACAATGAGCAGTTCTTC.

The V gene is TRBV11-2, the J gene TRBJ2-2; TRBD1 matches 7 bases. This CDR3 is built from 16 residues. Germline assignment: CDR1 SGHAT and CDR2 FQNNGV. Trimming removed 2 bases from V and 1 base from J; junction bases left unmatched: 4. CDR3 sequence: CASSLSTGRNTGELFF. The CDR3 DNA reads TGTGCCAGCAGCTTATCGACAGGGCGGAACACCGGGGAGCTGTTTTTT.